The clone carrying this T cell receptor (beta chain) was observed many times. The library targeted TCRbeta and was prepared with unique molecular identifiers. TCRdb re-called the PCR reads through MiXCR, storing one row per CDR3 protein. This sample has around 600,000 distinct CDR3 sequences, with 10% to 13% found just once. This CDR3 has 12 residues. The V and J ends lost 5 bases and 7 bases respectively, with 15 bases between them. Germline V gene lookup returns CDR1 DFQATT and CDR2 SNEGSKA (reference sequence). The source of the sample is a study of T-cell reconstitution after alpha-beta-depleted transplantation in children.

The V and J genes are TRBV20-1 and TRBJ2-7; D ambiguous. This TCR was recovered from a human donor who donated a stem cell graft to a child with acute myeloid leukemia. The source material was PBMCs from the stem cell graft donor, sampled from the stem cell graft. CDR3 in amino acids: CSASRTDGEQYF. Written as DNA, the CDR3 is TGCAGTGCTTCCCGGACCGATGGGGAGCAGTACTTC.